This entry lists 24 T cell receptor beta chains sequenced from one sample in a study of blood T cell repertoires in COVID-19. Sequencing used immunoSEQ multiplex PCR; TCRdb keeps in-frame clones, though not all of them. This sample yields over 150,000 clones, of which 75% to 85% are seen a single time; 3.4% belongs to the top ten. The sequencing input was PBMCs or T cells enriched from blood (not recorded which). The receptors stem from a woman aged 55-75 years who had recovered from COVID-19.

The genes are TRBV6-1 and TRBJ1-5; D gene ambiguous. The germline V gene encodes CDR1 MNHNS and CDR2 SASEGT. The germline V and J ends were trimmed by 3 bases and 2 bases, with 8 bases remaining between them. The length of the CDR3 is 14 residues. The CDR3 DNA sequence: TGTGCCAGCAGTGAGGTCTCGGGCAATCAGCCCCAGCATTTT. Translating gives CASSEVSGNQPQHF.

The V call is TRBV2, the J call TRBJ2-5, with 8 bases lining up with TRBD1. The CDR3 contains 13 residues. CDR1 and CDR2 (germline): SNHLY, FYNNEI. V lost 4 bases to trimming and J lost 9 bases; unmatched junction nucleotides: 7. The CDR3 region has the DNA TGTGCCAGCAGTGCAGGACAGGGATGGTCCCAGTACTTC. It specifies CASSAGQGWSQYF. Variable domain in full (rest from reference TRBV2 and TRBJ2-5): EPEVTQTPSHQVTQMGQEVILRCVPISNHLYFYWYRQILGQKVEFLVSFYNNEISEKSEIFDDQFSVERPDGSNFTLKIRSTKLEDSAMYFCASSAGQGWSQYFGPGTRLLVL.

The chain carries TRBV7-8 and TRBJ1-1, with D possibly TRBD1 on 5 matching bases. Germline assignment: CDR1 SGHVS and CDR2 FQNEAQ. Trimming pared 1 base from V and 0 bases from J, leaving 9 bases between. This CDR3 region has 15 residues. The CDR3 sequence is CASSLEQAMNTEAFF. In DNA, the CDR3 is TGTGCCAGCAGCTTAGAACAGGCCATGAACACTGAAGCTTTCTTT.

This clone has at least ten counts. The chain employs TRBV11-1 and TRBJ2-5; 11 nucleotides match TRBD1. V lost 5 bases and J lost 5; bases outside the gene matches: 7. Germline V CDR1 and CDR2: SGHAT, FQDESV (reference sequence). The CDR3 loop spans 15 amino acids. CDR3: CASSIAGTGGETQYF. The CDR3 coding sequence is TGTGCCAGCAGCATCGCCGGGACAGGGGGGGAGACCCAGTACTTC.

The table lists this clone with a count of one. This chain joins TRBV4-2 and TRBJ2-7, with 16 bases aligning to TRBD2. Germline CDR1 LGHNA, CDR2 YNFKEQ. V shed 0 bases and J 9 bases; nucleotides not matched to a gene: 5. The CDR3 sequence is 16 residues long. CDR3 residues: CASSQDGTSGGEVQYF. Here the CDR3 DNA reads TGTGCCAGCAGCCAAGACGGGACTAGCGGGGGGGAGGTGCAGTACTTC.

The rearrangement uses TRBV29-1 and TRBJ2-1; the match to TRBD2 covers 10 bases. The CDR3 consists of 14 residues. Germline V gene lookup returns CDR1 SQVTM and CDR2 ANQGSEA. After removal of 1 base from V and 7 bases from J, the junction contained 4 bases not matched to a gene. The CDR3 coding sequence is TGCAGCGTTGAAGGGAGCGGGGGGGCAAATGAGCAGTTCTTC. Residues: CSVEGSGGANEQFF.

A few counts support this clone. The chain's CDR3 is CASSYNGGQETQYF. DNA of the CDR3: TGTGCCAGCAGTTACAACGGGGGCCAAGAGACCCAGTACTTC. This sequence joins TRBV6-5 and TRBJ2-5; TRBD2 is a possible D gene (6 bases). The CDR3 length is 14 residues. From germline, CDR1 is MNHEY and CDR2 SVGAGI. Trimming took 2 bases from V and 1 from J, leaving 8 bases between them.

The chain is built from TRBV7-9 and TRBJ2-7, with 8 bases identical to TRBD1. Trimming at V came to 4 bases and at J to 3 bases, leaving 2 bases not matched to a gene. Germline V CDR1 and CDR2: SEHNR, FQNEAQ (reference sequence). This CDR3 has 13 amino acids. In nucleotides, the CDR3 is TGTGCCAGCAGCTCGGGACAGGTCTACGAGCAGTACTTC. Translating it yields CASSSGQVYEQYF.

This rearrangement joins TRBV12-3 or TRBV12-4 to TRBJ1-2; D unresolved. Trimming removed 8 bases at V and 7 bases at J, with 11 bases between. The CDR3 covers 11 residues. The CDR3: CASGYRGGYTF. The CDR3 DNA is TGTGCCAGCGGGTACCGCGGTGGCTACACCTTC.

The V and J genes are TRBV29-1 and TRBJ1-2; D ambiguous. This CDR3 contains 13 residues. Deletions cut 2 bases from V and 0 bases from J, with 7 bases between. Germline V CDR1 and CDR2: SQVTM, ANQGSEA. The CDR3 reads CSVEQLSNYGYTF. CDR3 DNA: TGCAGCGTTGAACAGTTATCTAACTATGGCTACACCTTC.

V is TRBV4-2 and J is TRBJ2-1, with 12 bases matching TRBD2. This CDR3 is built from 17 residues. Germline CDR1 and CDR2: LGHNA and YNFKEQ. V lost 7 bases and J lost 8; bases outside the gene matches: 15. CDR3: CASTASSGGAGGYEQFF. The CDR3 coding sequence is TGTGCCAGCACCGCATCTAGCGGGGGGGCCGGAGGGTATGAGCAGTTCTTC.

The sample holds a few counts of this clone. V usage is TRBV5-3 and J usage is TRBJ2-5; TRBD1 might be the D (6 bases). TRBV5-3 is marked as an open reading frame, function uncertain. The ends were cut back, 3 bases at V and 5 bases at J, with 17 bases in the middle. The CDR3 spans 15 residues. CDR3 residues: CARSSRQVEEETQYF. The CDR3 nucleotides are TGTGCCAGAAGCTCTCGACAGGTTGAGGAGGAGACCCAGTACTTC.

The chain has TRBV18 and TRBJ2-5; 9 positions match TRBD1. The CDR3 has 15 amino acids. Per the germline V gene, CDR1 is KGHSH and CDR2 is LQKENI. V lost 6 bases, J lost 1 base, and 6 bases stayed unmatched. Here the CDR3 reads CASSAGQGSQETQYF. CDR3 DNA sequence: TGTGCCAGCTCTGCGGGACAGGGCTCCCAAGAGACCCAGTACTTC.

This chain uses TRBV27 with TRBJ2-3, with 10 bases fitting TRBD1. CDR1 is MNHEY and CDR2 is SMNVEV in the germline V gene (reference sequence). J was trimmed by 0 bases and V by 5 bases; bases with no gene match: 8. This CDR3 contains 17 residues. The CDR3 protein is CASSTPQDRGSTDTQYF. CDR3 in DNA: TGTGCCAGCAGTACGCCTCAGGACAGGGGGAGCACAGATACGCAGTATTTT.

The CDR3 loop reads CASSQWYRGRGNTEAFF. The DNA of the CDR3 is TGTGCCAGCAGCCAATGGTACAGGGGGCGCGGAAACACTGAAGCTTTCTTT. The chain joins TRBV3-1 (or the pseudogene TRBV3-2) to TRBJ1-1, with 9 bases that match TRBD1. The CDR3 extends over 17 amino acids. The J segment lost 2 bases and the V segment lost 2 bases, leaving 9 bases of the junction unmatched. In germline, CDR1 is LGHDT, CDR2 YNNKEL (reference sequence).

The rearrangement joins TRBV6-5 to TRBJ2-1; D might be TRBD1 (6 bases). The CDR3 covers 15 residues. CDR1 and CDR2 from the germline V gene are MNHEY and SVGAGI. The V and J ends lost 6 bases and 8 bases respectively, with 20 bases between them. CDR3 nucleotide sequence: TGTGCCAGCAGGAGTTTGGGGCAGGGGACCGATGAGCAGTTCTTC. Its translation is CASRSLGQGTDEQFF.

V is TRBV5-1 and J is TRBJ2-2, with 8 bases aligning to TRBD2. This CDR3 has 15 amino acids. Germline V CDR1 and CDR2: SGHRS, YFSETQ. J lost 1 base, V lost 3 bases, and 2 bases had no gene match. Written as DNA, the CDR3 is TGCGCCAGCAGCTCGGGACTAGAGAACACCGGGGAGCTGTTTTTT. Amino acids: CASSSGLENTGELFF.

The CDR3 is CASGAGQGLDTQYF. The CDR3 DNA reads TGCGCCAGCGGTGCAGGACAGGGATTGGATACGCAGTATTTT. The chain combines TRBV23-1 with TRBJ2-3, with 8 bases fitting TRBD1. TRBV23-1 is noted as an ORF with a role that remains uncertain. V gave up 8 bases and J gave up 6 bases; unmatched junction bases: 10. The CDR3 totals 14 residues.

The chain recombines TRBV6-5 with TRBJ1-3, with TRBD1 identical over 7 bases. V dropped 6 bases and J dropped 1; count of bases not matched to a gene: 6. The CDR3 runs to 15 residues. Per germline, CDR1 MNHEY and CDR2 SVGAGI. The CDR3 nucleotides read TGTGCCAGCAGAGGCCAGGGGGGTTCTGGAAACACCATATATTTT. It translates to CASRGQGGSGNTIYF.

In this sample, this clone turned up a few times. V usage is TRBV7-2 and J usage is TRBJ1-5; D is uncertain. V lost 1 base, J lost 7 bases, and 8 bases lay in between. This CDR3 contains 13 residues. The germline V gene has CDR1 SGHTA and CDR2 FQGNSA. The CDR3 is CASSLGEAQPQHF. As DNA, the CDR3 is TGTGCCAGCAGCTTAGGGGAGGCGCAGCCCCAGCATTTT.

CDR3 residues: CASSTRVMMTEAEEVQPQHF. DNA of the CDR3: TGTGCCAGTAGTACGCGGGTCATGATGACGGAGGCCGAGGAGGTCCAGCCCCAGCATTTT. The chain has TRBV19 and TRBJ1-5; no clear D gene. V was clipped by 4 bases and J by 7 bases, with 32 bases between them. Germline V gives CDR1 LNHDA, CDR2 SQIVND (reference sequence). This CDR3 is 20 amino acids long.

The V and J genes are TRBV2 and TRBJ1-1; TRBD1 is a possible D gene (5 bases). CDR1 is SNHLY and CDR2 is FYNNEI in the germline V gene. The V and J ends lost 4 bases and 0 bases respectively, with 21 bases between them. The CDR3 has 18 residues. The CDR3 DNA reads TGTGCCAGCAGTGGCCGATGGGGGGGGTCGGGGATGAACACTGAAGCTTTCTTT. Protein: CASSGRWGGSGMNTEAFF.

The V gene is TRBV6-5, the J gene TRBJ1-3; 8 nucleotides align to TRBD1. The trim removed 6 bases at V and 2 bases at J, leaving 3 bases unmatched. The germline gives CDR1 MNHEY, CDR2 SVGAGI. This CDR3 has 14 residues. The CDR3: CASRLQGAGNTIYF. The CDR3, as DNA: TGTGCCAGCAGATTACAGGGGGCTGGAAACACCATATATTTT.

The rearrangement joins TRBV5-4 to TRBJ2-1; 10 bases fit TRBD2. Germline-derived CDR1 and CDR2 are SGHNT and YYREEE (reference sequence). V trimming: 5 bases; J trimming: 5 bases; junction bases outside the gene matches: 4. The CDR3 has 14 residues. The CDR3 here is CASSPTSGDNEQFF. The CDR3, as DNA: TGTGCCAGCAGTCCAACTAGCGGGGACAATGAGCAGTTCTTC.